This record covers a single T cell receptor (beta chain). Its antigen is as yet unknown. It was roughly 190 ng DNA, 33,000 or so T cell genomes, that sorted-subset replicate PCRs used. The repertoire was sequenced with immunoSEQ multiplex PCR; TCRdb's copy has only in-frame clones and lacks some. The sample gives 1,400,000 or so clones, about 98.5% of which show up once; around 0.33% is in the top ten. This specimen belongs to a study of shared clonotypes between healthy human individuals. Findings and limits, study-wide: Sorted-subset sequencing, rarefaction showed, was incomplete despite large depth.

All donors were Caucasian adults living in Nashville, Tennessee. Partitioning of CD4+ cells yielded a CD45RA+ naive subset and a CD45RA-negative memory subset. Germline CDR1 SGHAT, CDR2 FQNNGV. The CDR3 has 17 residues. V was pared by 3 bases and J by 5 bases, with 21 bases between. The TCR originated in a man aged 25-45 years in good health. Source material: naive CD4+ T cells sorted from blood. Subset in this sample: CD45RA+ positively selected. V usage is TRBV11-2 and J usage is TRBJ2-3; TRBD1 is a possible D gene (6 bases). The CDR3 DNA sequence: TGTGCCAGCAGCTTTTTTGTAGTCCAGGCCAGGGGAGATACGCAGTATTTT. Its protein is CASSFFVVQARGDTQYF.